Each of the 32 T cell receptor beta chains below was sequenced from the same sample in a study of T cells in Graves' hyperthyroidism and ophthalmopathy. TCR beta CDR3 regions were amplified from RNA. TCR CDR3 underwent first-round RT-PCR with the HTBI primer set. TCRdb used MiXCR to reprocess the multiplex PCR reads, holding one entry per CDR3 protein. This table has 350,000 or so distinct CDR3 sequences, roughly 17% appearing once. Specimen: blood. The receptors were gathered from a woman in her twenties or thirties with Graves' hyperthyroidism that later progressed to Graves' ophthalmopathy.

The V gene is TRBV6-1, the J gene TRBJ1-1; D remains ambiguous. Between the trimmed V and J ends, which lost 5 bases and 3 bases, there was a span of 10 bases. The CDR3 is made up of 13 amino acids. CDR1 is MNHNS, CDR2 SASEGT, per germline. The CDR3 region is CASSRGSYTEAFF. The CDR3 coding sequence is TGTGCCAGCAGTCGCGGGTCCTACACTGAAGCTTTCTTT.

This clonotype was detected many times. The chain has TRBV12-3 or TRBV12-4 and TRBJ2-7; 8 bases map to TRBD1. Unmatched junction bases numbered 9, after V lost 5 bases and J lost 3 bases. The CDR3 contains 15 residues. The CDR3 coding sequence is TGTGCCAGCAGTCTACCGGGACAGGCGAACTACGAGCAGTACTTC. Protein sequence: CASSLPGQANYEQYF.

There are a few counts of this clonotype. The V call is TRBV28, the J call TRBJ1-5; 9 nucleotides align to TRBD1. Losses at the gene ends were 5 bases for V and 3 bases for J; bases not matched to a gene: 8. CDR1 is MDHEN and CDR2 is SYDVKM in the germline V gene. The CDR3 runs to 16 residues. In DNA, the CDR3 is TGTGCCAGCAGTCTCACAGGGGGCGCGAACAATCAGCCCCAGCATTTT. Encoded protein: CASSLTGGANNQPQHF.

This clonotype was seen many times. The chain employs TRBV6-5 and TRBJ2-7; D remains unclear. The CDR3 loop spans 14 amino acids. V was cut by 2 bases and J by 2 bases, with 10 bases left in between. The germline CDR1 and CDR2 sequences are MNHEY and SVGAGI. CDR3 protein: CASSYLDSPYEQYF. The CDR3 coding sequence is TGTGCCAGCAGTTACCTAGACTCTCCCTACGAGCAGTACTTC.

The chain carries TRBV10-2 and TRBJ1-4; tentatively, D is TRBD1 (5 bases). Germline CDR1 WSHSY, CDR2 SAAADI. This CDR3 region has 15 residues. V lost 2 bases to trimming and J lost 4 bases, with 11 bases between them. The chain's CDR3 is CASSEMGVYNEKLFF. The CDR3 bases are TGCGCCAGCAGTGAGATGGGGGTTTATAATGAAAAACTGTTTTTT.

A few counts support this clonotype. This CDR3 reads CASSTLGSGANVLTF. DNA for the CDR3: TGTGCCAGTAGTACTCTGGGGAGCGGGGCCAACGTCCTGACTTTC. The J gene is TRBJ2-6, the V gene TRBV19, with a possible D match to TRBD2 (5 bases). The V gene lost 4 bases and the J gene lost 4 bases, with 11 bases spanning the gap. There are 15 residues in the CDR3. The germline CDR1 and CDR2 sequences are LNHDA and SQIVND (reference sequence).

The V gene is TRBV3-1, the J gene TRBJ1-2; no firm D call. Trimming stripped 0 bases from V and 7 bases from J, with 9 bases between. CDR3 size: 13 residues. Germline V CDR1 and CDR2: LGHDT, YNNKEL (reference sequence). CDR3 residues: CASSQETGCGYTF. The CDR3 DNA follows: TGTGCCAGCAGCCAAGAGACGGGATGTGGCTACACCTTC.

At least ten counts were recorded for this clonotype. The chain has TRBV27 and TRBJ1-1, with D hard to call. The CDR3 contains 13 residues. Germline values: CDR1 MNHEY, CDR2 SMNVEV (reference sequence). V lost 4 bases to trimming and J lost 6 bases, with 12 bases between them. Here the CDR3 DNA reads TGTGCCAGCAGTTGGGCTGTCGGGGCTGAAGCTTTCTTT. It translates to CASSWAVGAEAFF.

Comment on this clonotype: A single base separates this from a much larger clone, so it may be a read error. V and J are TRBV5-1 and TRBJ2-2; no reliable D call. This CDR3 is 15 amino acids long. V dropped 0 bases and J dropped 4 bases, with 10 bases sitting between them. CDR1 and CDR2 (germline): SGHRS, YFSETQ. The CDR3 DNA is TGCGCCAGCAGCTTGGACAGCCCGAGCACCGGGGAGCTGTTTTTT. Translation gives CASSLDSPSTGELFF.

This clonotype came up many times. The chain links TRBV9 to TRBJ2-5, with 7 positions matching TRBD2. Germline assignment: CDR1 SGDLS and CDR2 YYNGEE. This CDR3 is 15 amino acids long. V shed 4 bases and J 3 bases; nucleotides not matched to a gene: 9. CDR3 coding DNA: TGTGCCAGCAGCCGATTCCTAGCGGCGGAAGAGACCCAGTACTTC. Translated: CASSRFLAAEETQYF.

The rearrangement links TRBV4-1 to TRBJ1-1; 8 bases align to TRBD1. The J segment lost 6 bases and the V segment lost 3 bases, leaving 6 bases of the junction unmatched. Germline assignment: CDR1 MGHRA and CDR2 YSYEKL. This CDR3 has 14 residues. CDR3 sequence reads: CASSQGAGGPEAFF. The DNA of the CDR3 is TGCGCCAGCAGCCAGGGAGCAGGGGGCCCTGAAGCTTTCTTT.

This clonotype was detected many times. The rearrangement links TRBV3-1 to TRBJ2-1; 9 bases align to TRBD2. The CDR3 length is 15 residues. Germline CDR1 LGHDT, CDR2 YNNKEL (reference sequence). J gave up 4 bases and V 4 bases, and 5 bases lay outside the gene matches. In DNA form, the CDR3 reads TGTGCCAGCAGCCTCACTAGCGGGTATTACAATGAGCAGTTCTTC. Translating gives CASSLTSGYYNEQFF.

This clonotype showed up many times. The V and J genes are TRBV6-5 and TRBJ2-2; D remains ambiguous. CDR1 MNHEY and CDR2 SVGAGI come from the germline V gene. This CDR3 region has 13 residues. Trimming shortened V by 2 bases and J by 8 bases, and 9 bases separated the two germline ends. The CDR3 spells CASSYDATGELFF. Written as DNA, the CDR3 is TGTGCCAGCAGTTACGACGCAACAGGGGAGCTGTTTTTT.

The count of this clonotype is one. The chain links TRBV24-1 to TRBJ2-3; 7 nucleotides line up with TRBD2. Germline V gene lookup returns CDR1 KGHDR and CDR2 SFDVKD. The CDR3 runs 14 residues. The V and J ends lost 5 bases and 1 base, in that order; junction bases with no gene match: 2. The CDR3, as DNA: TGTGCCACCAGTGGGGAGGGCTGCACAGATACGCAGTATTTT. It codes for CATSGEGCTDTQYF.

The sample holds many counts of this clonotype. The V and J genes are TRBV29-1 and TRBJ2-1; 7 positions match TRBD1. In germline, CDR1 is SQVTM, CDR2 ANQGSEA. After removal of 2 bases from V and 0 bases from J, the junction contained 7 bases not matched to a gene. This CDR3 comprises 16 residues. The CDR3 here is CSVEKGAMGSYNEQFF. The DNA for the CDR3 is TGCAGCGTTGAAAAGGGGGCGATGGGCTCCTACAATGAGCAGTTCTTC.

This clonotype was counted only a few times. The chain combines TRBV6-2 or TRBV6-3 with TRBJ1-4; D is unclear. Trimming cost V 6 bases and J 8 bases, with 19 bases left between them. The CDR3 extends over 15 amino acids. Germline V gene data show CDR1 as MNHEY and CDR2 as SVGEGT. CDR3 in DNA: TGTGCCAGCAGCGATCCGGGAGAGGAACGGGAAAAACTGTTTTTT. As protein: CASSDPGEEREKLFF.

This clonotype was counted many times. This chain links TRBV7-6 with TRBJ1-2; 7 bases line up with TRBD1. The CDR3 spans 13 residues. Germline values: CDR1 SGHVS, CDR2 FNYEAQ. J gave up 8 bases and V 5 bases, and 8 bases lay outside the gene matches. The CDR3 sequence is CASSQTGSGGYTF. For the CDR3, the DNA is TGTGCCAGCAGCCAGACAGGGTCTGGCGGCTACACCTTC.

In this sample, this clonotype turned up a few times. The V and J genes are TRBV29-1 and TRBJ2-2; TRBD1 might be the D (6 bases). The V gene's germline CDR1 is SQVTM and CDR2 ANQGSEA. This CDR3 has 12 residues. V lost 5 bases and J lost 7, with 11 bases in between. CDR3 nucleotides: TGCAGCGTTTTGGGGGCGGGCGGGGAGCTGTTTTTT. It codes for CSVLGAGGELFF.

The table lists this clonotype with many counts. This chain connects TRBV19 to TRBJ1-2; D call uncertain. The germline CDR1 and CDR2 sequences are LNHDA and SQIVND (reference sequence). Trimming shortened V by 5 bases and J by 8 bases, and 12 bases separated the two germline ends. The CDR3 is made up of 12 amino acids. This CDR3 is CASSLTRTGYTF. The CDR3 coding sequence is TGTGCCAGTAGTCTGACGCGTACGGGCTACACCTTC.

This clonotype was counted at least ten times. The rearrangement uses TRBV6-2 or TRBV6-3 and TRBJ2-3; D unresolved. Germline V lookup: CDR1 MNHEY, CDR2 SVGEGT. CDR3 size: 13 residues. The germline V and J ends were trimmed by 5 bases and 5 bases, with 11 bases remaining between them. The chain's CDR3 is CASSQLSRDTQYF. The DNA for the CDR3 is TGTGCCAGCAGTCAGTTATCGAGAGATACGCAGTATTTT.

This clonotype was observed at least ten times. The CDR3 bases are TGCAGTGCTTTTCGAATAGGGGGCCCGGTTGATGAGCAGTACTTC. Translating gives CSAFRIGGPVDEQYF. The gene calls are TRBV20-1 and TRBJ2-7; TRBD1 agrees at 7 bases. V was pared by 5 bases and J by 7 bases, with 17 bases of the junction left unmatched. Germline V gene sequence: CDR1 DFQATT, CDR2 SNEGSKA (reference sequence). This CDR3 spans 15 amino acids.

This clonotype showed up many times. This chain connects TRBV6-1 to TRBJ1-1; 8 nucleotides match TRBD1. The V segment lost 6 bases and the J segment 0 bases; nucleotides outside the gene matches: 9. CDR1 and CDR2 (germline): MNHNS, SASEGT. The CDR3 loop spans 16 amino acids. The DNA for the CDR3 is TGTGCCAGCAGGAGGCAGGGGGCGCAGGTGAACACTGAAGCTTTCTTT. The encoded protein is CASRRQGAQVNTEAFF.

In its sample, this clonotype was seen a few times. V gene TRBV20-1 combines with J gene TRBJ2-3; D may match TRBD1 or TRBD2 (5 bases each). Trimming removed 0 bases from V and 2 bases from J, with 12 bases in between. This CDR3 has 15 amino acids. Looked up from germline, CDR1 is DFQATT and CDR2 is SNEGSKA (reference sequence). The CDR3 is CSARDRWGSTDTQYF. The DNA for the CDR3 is TGCAGTGCTAGAGATAGGTGGGGGTCCACAGATACGCAGTATTTT.

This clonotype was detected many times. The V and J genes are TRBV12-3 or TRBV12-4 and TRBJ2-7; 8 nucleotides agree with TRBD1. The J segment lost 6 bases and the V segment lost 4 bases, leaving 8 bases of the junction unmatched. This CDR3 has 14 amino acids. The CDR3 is CASSSDRGWGEQYF. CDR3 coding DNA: TGTGCCAGCAGTTCAGACAGGGGATGGGGCGAGCAGTACTTC.

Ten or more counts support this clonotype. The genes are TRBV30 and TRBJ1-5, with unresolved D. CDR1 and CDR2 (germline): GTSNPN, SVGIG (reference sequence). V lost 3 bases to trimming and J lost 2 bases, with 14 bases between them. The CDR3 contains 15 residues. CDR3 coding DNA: TGTGCCTGGAGCGAAAAAACGGCGGGCAATCAGCCCCAGCATTTT. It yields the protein CAWSEKTAGNQPQHF.

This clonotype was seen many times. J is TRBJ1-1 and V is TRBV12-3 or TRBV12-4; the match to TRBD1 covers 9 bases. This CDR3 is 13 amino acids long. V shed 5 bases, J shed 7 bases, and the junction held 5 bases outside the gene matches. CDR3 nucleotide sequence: TGTGCCAGCAGTGTCGGACAGGGGATTGAAGCTTTCTTT. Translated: CASSVGQGIEAFF.

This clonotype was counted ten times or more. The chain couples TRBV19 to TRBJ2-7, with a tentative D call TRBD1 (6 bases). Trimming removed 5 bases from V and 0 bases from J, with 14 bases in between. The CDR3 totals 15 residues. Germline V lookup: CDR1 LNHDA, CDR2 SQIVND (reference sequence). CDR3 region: CASSVFGQPSYEQYF. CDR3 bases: TGTGCCAGTAGTGTCTTTGGACAGCCCTCCTACGAGCAGTACTTC.

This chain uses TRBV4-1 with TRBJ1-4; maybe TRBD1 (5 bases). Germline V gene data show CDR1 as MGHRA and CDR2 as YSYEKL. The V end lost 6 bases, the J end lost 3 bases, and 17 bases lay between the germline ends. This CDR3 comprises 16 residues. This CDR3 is CASSPTRMGANEKLFF. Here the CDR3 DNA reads TGCGCCAGCAGTCCAACTAGAATGGGGGCTAATGAAAAACTGTTTTTT.

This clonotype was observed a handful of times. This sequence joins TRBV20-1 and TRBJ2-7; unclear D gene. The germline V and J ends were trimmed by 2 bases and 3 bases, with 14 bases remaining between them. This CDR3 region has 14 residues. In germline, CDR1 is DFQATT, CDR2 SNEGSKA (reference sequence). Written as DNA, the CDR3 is TGCAGTGCTAGACGCAGAGAACACCTCTACGAGCAGTACTTC. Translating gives CSARRREHLYEQYF.

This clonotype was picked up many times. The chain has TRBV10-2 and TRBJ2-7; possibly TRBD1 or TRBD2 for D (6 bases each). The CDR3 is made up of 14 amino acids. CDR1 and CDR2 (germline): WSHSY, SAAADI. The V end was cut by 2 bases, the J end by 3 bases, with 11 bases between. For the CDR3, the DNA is TGCGCCAGCAGTGAGACCGGGGGCCGCTACGAGCAGTACTTC. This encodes CASSETGGRYEQYF.

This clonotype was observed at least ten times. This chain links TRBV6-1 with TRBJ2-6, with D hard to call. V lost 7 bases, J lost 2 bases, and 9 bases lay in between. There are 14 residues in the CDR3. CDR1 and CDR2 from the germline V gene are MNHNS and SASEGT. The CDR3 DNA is TGTGCCAGCACCCGGCTTACTGGGGCCAACGTCCTGACTTTC. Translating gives CASTRLTGANVLTF.

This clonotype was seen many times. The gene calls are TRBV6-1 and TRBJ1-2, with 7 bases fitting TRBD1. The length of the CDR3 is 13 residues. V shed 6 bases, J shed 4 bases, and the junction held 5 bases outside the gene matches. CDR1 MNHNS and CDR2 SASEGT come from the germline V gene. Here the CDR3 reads CASRGTDSYGYTF. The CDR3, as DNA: TGTGCCAGCAGGGGGACAGACAGCTATGGCTACACCTTC.